The sequence of this TCR beta chain was determined in a study of cytomegalovirus exposure and HLA in healthy donors. Study-wide results and limits: Investigators reported 164 TCR beta chains as tied to cytomegalovirus.

Points on this clone: Antigen unknown.

Libraries were prepared by immunoSEQ multiplex PCR; TCRdb keeps only in-frame clonotypes and omits some of them. This table holds more than 140,000 clones, roughly 89% found once. The origin of this receptor is a woman under 30 in good health and CMV-seropositive. Material for sequencing was PBMCs.

As DNA, the CDR3 is TGTGCCAGCAGTGAAAACTGGGGGCCCTACGAGCAGTACTTC. Its protein is CASSENWGPYEQYF. V is TRBV6-1 and J is TRBJ2-7, with D tentatively TRBD1 (6 bases). V gave up 2 bases and J gave up 2 bases, with 10 bases separating them. The germline V gene has CDR1 MNHNS and CDR2 SASEGT. This CDR3 region has 14 residues.